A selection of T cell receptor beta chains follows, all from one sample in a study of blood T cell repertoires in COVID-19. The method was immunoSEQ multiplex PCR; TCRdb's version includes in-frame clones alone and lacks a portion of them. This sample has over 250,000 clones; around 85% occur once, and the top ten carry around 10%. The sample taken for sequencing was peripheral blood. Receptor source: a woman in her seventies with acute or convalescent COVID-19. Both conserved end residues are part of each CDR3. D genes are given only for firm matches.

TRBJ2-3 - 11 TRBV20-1 TGCAGTGCCCCTATCGAGGATACGCAGTATTTT CSAPIEDTQYF
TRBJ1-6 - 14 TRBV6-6 TGTGCCAGCAGTCTCGGGACTGGAGGCTCACCCCTCCACTTT CASSLGTGGSPLHF
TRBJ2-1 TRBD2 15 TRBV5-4 TGTGCCAGTCGGGAGCGGGGGGATTCCTACAATGAGCAGTTCTTC CASRERGDSYNEQFF
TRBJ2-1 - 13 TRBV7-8 TGTGCCAGCAGCCGCATGACAGTAAGTGGGCAGTTCTTC CASSRMTVSGQFF
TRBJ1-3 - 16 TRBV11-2 TGTGCCAGCAGCTTAGGAACGGCGGGGTACGGAAACACCATATATTTT CASSLGTAGYGNTIYF
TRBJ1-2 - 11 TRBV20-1 TGCAGTGCTAGGTACGGGGATGGCTACACCTTC CSARYGDGYTF
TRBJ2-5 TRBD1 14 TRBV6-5 TGTGCCAGCAGTTACAGGACAGGGGCAGAGACCCAGTACTTC CASSYRTGAETQYF
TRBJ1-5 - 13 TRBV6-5 TGTGCCAGCAGTCGGGACTTGAATCAGCCCCAGCATTTT CASSRDLNQPQHF
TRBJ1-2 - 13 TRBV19 TGTGCCAGTAGCCCGACTGGTGGCTATGGCTACACCTTC CASSPTGGYGYTF
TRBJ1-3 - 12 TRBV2 TGTGCCAGCAGTGGGCGGGGAAACACCATATATTTT CASSGRGNTIYF